This entry lists 10 T cell receptor beta chains sequenced from one sample in a study of blood T cell repertoires in COVID-19. Only in-frame clones appear in the TCRdb table, and some are missing; sequencing was by immunoSEQ multiplex PCR. The sample contains 200,000 to 250,000 clones, around 90% of which appear only once. The sequenced sample was PBMCs or T cells enriched from blood (not recorded which). The receptors derive from a woman aged 25 to 39 with acute COVID-19.

The rearrangement joins TRBV10-3 to TRBJ2-7; 10 bases are shared with TRBD1. Germline V gene lookup returns CDR1 ENHRY and CDR2 SYGVKD. CDR3 length: 15 amino acids. The trim removed 4 bases at V and 4 bases at J, leaving 7 bases unmatched. Here the CDR3 DNA reads TGTGCCATCAGTGCCCGACAGGGGGCAAAGTACGAGCAGTACTTC. The encoded protein is CAISARQGAKYEQYF.

The gene calls are TRBV6-5 and TRBJ1-1; D is perhaps TRBD1 (6 bases). The V end lost 4 bases, the J end lost 4 bases, and 7 bases lay between the germline ends. The CDR3 sequence is 12 residues long. CDR1 and CDR2 from the germline V gene are MNHEY and SVGAGI. CDR3 nucleotides: TGTGCCAGCAGTTCAGGGGCCACTGAAGCTTTCTTT. This encodes CASSSGATEAFF.

The gene calls are TRBV19 and TRBJ1-6; no reliable D call. Germline V gene data show CDR1 as LNHDA and CDR2 as SQIVND (reference sequence). The V and J ends lost 6 bases and 12 bases respectively, with 15 bases between them. The CDR3 length is 13 residues. The CDR3 region has the DNA TGTGCCAGTAGCTATCAGGCGATTTTACCCCTCCACTTT. This encodes CASSYQAILPLHF.

J is TRBJ2-7 and V is TRBV5-6, with 7 positions matching TRBD2. The germline V gene has CDR1 SGHDT and CDR2 YYEEEE. Trimming removed 3 bases from V and 3 bases from J; junction bases left unmatched: 6. The CDR3 is 14 amino acids. CDR3 in DNA: TGTGCCAGCAGCTATACTAGCGCACGCTACGAGCAGTACTTC. Amino acid sequence: CASSYTSARYEQYF. The complete variable domain, with remaining parts taken from reference TRBV5-6 and TRBJ2-7, reads DAGVTQSPTHLIKTRGQQVTLRCSPKSGHDTVSWYQQALGQGPQFIFQYYEEEERQRGNFPDRFSGHQFPNYSSELNVNALLLGDSALYLCASSYTSARYEQYFGPGTRLTVT.

The V gene is TRBV6-6, the J gene TRBJ1-1, with 8 bases that match TRBD1. Unmatched junction bases numbered 10, after V lost 6 bases and J lost 4 bases. Germline CDR1 reads MNHNY; CDR2 reads SVGAGI (reference sequence). The CDR3 has 15 amino acids. The CDR3 coding sequence is TGTGCCAGCAGCCGCGAAAGGACAGGGACCACTGAAGCTTTCTTT. It yields the protein CASSRERTGTTEAFF.

The V and J genes are TRBV4-1 and TRBJ2-3; maybe TRBD1 (6 bases). Germline assignment: CDR1 MGHRA and CDR2 YSYEKL. Trimming took 2 bases from V and 6 from J, leaving 18 bases between them. The CDR3 runs to 16 residues. CDR3 region: CASSQWGRGIGDTQYF. DNA for the CDR3: TGCGCCAGCAGCCAATGGGGCAGGGGAATTGGGGATACGCAGTATTTT.

The V and J genes are TRBV15 and TRBJ1-3, with TRBD1 identical over 7 bases. V lost 5 bases and J lost 4; bases outside the gene matches: 11. The CDR3 spans 16 residues. The germline V gene encodes CDR1 LNHNV and CDR2 YYDKDF (reference sequence). CDR3 sequence: CATSGVSRGIGNTIYF. Written as DNA, the CDR3 is TGTGCCACCAGCGGAGTATCCAGGGGGATCGGAAACACCATATATTTT.

The genes are TRBV28 and TRBJ1-2; TRBD1 might be the D (6 bases). Trimming left V 4 bases short and J 5 bases short, with 14 bases between. CDR1 and CDR2 (germline): MDHEN, SYDVKM. The CDR3 loop spans 14 amino acids. CDR3 residues: CASSSGQKIYGYTF. DNA for the CDR3: TGTGCCAGCAGTTCCGGACAGAAAATTTATGGCTACACCTTC.

This chain joins TRBV28 and TRBJ1-1, with D unresolved. The V end lost 5 bases, the J end lost 10 bases, and 17 bases lay between the germline ends. CDR3 length: 13 amino acids. Per the germline V gene, CDR1 is MDHEN and CDR2 is SYDVKM. The CDR3 bases are TGTGCCAGCAGTGGAGAACCGACCCAAGCAGCTTTCTTT. The encoded protein is CASSGEPTQAAFF.

This sequence joins TRBV5-4 and TRBJ1-1; TRBD1 aligns across 8 bases. V lost 0 bases, J lost 0 bases, and 7 bases stayed unmatched. The CDR3 is 17 amino acids. The germline CDR1 and CDR2 sequences are SGHNT and YYREEE (reference sequence). The CDR3 reads CASSLEAGGPLNTEAFF. CDR3 bases: TGTGCCAGCAGCTTGGAGGCAGGGGGCCCCCTGAACACTGAAGCTTTCTTT.